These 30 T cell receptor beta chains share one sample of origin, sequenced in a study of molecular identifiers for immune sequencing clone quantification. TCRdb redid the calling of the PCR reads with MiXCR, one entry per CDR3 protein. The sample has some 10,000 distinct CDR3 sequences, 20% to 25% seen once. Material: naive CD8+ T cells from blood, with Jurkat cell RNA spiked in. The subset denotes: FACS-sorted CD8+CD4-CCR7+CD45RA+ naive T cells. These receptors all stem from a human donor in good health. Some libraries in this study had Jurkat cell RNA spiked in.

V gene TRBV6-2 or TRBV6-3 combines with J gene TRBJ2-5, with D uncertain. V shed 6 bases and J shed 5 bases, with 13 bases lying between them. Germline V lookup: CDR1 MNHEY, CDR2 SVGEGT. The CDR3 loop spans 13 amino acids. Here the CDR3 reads CASSRRPWETQYF. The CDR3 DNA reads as TGTGCCAGCAGCCGAAGGCCGTGGGAGACCCAGTACTTC.

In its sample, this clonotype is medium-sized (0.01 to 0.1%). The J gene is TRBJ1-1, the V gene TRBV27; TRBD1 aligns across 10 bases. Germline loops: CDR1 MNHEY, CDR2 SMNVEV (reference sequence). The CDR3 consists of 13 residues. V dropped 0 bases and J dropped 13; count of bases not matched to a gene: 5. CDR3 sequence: CASSLSGTGEDFF. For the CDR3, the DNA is TGTGCCAGCAGTTTATCGGGGACAGGGGAGGATTTCTTT.

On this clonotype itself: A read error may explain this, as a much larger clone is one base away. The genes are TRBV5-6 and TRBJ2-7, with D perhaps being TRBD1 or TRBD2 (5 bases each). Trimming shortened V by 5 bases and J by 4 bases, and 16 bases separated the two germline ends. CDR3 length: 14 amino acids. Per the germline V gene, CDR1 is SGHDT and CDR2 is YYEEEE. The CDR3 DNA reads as TGTGCCAGCAGTCCAGGGAGCTGGAGGTACGAGCAGTACTTC. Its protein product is CASSPGSWRYEQYF.

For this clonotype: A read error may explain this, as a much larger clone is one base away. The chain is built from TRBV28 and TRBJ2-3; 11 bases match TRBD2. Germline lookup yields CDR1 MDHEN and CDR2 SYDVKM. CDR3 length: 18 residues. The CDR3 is CACSPSTPLAGVADTQYF. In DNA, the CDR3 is TGTGCCTGCAGCCCTTCGACCCCACTAGCGGGAGTCGCAGATACGCAGTATTTT.

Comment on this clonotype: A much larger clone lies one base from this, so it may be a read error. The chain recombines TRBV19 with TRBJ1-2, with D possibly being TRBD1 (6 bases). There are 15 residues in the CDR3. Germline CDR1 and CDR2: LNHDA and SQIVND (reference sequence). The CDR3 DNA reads TGTGCCAGTAGCGACTCGACAGGACCTAACTATGGCTACGCCTTC. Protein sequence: CASSDSTGPNYGYAF.

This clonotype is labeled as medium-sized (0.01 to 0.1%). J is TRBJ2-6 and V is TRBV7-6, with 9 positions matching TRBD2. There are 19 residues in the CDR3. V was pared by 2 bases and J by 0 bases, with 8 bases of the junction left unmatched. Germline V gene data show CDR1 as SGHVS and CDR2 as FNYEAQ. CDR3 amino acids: CASSLKLAGDSSGANVLTF. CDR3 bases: TGTGCCAGCAGCTTAAAGTTAGCGGGGGACTCCTCTGGGGCCAACGTCCTGACTTTC.

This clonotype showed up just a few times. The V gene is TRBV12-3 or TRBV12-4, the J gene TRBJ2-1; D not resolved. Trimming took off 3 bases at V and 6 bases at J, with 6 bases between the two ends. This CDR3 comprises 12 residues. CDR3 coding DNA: TGTGCCAGCAGTTTTAGGTCCAATGAGCAGTTCTTC. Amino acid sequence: CASSFRSNEQFF.

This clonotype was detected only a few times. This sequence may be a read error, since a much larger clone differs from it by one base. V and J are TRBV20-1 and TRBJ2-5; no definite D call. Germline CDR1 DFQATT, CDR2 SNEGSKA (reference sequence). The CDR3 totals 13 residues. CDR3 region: CSANQQPKESQYF. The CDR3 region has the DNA TGCAGTGCTAACCAACAGCCAAAAGAGTCCCAGTACTTC.

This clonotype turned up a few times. As DNA, the CDR3 is TGTGCCATCAGTGGGGACAGCCTCTCCTACAATGAGCAGTTCTTC. Amino acids: CAISGDSLSYNEQFF. The chain employs TRBV10-3 and TRBJ2-1, with TRBD1 matching 7 bases. CDR3 size: 15 residues. CDR1 ENHRY and CDR2 SYGVKD come from the germline V gene. The junction had 3 bases not matched to a gene; V was cut back by 4 bases and J by 0 bases.

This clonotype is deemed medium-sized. The CDR3 protein is CASSSRSVRGYSTDTQYF. DNA of the CDR3: TGTGCCAGCAGTTCACGCAGCGTTCGAGGTTATAGCACAGATACGCAGTATTTT. V gene TRBV27 combines with J gene TRBJ2-3; D gene uncertain. Germline values: CDR1 MNHEY, CDR2 SMNVEV (reference sequence). The germline V and J ends were trimmed by 4 bases and 0 bases, with 20 bases remaining between them. The length of the CDR3 is 18 residues.

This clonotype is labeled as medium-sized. The DNA for the CDR3 is TGTGCCAGCAGCTTAGTAGTCGGGGGTAACCCTTCCTACGAGCAGTACTTC. Amino acid sequence: CASSLVVGGNPSYEQYF. The rearrangement uses TRBV7-6 and TRBJ2-7; maybe TRBD2 (6 bases). CDR1 and CDR2 (germline): SGHVS, FNYEAQ. V lost 1 base, J lost 1 base, and 17 bases lay in between. This CDR3 is 17 amino acids long.

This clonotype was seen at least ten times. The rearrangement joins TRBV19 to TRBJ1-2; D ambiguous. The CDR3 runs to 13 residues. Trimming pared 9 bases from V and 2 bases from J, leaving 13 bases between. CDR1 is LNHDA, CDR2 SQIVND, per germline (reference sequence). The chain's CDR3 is CASSRAGNYGYTF. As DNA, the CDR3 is TGTGCCAGCTCCCGGGCAGGCAACTATGGCTACACCTTC.

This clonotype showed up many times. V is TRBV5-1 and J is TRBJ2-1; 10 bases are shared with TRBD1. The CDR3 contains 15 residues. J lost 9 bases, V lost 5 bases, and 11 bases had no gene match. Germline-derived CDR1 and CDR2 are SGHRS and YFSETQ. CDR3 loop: CASRNRDRGWVEQFF. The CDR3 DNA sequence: TGCGCCAGCAGGAACCGGGACAGGGGATGGGTTGAGCAGTTCTTC.

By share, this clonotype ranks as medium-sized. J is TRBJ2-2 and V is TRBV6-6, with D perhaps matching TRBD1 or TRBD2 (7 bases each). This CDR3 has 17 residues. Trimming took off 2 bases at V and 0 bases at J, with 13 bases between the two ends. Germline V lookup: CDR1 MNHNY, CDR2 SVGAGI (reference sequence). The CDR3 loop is CASSYPGGDANTGELFF. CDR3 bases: TGTGCCAGCAGTTACCCAGGGGGGGACGCGAACACCGGGGAGCTGTTTTTT.

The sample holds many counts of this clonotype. CDR3 nucleotide sequence: TGTGCTAGTGGTTTGGACAGGGGGGTCTACAATGAGCAGTTCTTC. Translated: CASGLDRGVYNEQFF. The chain is built from TRBV12-5 and TRBJ2-1; 8 nucleotides agree with TRBD1. Trimming at V came to 1 base and at J to 3 bases, leaving 2 bases not matched to a gene. This CDR3 region has 15 residues. Germline CDR1 is LGHNT and CDR2 is FRNRAP.

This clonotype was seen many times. CDR3 region: CASSYAGSGGAGEQFF. The CDR3 DNA reads as TGTGCCAGCAGTTACGCGGGTAGCGGGGGGGCAGGTGAGCAGTTCTTC. The chain couples TRBV6-5 to TRBJ2-1, with 11 bases fitting TRBD2. This CDR3 spans 16 amino acids. CDR1 and CDR2 (germline): MNHEY, SVGAGI. After removal of 2 bases from V and 9 bases from J, the junction contained 9 bases not matched to a gene.

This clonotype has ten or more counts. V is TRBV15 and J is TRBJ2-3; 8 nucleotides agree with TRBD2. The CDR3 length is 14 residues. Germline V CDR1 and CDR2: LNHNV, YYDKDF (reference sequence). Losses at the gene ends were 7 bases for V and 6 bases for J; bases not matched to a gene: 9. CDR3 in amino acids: CATTRPGGSDTQYF. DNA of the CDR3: TGTGCCACCACCCGTCCGGGGGGGTCGGATACGCAGTATTTT.

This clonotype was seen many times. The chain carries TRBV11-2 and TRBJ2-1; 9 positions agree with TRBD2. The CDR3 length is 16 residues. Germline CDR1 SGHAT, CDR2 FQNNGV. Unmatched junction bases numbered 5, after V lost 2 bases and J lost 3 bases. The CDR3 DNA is TGTGCCAGCAGCTTATTAGCGGGAGCCGTCTACAATGAGCAGTTCTTC. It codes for CASSLLAGAVYNEQFF.

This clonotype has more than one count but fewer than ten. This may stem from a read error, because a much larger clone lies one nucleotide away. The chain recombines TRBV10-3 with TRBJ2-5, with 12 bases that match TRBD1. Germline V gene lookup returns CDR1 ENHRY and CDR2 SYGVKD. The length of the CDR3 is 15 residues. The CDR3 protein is CAISPGTGGAETQSF. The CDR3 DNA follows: TGTGCCATCAGCCCCGGGACAGGGGGCGCGGAGACCCAGTCCTTC.

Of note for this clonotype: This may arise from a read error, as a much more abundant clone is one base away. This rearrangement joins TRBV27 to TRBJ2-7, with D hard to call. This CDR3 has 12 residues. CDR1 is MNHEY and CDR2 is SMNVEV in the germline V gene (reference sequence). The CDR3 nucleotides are TGTGCCAGCGGCCTGACCTCCCACGAGCAGTACTTC. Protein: CASGLTSHEQYF.

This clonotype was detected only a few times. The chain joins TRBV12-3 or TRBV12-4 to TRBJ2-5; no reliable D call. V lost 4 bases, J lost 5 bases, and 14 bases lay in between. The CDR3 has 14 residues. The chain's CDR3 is CASSSVAPRETQYF. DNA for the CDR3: TGTGCCAGCAGTTCCGTGGCTCCGAGGGAGACCCAGTACTTC.

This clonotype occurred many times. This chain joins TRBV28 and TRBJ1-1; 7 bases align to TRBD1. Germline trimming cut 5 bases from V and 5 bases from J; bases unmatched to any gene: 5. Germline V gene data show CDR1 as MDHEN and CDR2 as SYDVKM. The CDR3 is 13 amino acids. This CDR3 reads CASSRQGGTEAFF. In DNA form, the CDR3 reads TGTGCCAGCAGTCGACAGGGCGGAACTGAAGCTTTCTTT.

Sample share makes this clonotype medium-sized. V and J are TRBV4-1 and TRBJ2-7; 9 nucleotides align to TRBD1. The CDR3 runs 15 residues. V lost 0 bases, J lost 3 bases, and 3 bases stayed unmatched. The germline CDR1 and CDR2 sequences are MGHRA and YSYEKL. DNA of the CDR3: TGCGCCAGCAGCCAAGAGGGACAGGGTAACTACGAGCAGTACTTC. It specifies CASSQEGQGNYEQYF.

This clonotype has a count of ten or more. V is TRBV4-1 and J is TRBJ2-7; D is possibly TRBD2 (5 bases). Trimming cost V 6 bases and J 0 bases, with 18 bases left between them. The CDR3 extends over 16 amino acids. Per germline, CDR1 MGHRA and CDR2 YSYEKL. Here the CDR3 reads CASSHASPYSSYEQYF. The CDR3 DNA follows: TGCGCCAGCAGTCACGCTAGCCCTTACAGCTCCTACGAGCAGTACTTC.

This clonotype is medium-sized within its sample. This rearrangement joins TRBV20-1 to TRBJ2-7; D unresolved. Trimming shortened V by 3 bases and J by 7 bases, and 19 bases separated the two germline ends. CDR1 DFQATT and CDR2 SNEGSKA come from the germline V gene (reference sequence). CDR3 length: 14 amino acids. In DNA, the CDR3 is TGCAGTGCTAGTGGGTTGGCAACGGATGGGGAGCAGTACTTC. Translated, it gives CSASGLATDGEQYF.

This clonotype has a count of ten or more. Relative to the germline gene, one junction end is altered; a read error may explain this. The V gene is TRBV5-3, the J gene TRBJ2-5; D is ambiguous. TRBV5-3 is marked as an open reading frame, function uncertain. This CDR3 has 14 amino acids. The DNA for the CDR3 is TGTGCCAGCTCTCTCGTATGGCACCAAGACACCCAGTACTTT. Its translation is CASSLVWHQDTQYF.

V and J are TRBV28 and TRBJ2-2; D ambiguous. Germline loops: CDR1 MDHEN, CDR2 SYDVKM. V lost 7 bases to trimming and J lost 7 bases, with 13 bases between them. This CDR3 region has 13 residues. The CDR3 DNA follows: TGTGCCAGCATTTCCTGGTTTGACGGGGAGCTGTTTTTT. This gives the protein CASISWFDGELFF.

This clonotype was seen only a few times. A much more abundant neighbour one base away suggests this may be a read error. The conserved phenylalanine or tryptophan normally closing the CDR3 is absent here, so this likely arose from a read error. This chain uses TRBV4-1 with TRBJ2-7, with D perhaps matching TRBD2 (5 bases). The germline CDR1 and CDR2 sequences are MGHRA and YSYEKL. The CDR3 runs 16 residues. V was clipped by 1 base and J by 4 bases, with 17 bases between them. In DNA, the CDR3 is TGCGCCAGCAGCCAAGCCTCGTCGGGGTCGGGGTACGAGCAGTACCTC. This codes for CASSQASSGSGYEQYL.

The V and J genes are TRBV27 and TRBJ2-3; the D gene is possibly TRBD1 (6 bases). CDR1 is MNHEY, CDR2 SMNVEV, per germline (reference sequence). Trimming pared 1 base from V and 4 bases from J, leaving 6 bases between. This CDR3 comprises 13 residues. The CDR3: CASSLWGPDTQYF. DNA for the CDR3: TGTGCCAGCAGTTTATGGGGGCCAGATACGCAGTATTTT.

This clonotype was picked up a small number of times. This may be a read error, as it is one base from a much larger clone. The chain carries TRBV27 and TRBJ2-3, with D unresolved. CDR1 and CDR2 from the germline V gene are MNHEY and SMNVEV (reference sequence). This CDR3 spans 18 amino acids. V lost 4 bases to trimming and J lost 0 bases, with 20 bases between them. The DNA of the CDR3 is TGTGCCAGCAGTTCACGCAGCGCTCGAGGTTATAGCACAGATACGCAGTATTTT. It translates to CASSSRSARGYSTDTQYF.